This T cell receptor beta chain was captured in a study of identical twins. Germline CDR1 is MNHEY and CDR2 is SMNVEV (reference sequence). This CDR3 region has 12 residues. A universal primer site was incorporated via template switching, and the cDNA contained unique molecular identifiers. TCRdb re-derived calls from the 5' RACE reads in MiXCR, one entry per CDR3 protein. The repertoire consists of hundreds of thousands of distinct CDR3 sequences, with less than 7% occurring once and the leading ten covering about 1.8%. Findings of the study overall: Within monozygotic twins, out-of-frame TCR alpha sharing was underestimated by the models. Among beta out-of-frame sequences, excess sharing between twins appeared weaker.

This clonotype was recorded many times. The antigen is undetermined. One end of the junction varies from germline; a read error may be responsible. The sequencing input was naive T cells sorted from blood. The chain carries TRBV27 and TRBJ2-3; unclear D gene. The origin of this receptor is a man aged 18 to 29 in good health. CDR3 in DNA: TGCGCCAGCAGCCCAGCTCCAGATACGCAGTATTTT. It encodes CASSPAPDTQYF.